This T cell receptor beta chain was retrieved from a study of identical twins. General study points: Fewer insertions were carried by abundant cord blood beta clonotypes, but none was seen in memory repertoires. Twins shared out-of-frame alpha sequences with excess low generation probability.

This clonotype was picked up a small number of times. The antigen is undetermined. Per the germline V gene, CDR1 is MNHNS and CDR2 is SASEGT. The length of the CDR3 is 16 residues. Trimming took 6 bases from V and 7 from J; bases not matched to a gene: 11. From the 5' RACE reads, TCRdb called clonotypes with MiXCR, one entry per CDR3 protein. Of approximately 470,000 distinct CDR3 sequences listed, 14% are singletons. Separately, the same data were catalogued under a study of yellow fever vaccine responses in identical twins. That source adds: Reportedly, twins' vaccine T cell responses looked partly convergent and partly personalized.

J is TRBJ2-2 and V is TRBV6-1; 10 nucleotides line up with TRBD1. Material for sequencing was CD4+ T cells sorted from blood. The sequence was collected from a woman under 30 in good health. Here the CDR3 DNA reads TGTGCCAGCAGCTCCCGCGACAGGGGGCCGGACGGGGAGCTGTTTTTT. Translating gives CASSSRDRGPDGELFF.